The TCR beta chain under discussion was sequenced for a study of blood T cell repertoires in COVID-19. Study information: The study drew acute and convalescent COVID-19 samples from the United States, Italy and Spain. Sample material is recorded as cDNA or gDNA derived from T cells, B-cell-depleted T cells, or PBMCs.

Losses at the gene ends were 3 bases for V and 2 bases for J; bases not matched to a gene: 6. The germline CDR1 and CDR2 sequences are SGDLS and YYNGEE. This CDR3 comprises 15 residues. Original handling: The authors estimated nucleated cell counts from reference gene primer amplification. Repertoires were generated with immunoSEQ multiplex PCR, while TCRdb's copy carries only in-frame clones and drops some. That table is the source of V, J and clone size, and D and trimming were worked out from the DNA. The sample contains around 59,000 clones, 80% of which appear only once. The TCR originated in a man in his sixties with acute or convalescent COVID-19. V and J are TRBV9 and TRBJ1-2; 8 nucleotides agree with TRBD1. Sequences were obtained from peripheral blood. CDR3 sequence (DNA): TGTGCCAGCAGCGCGGGACAGGTAGAAAACTATGGCTACACCTTC. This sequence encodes CASSAGQVENYGYTF.